This TCR beta chain was found in a study of T cell responses to AZD1222 COVID-19 vaccine. Study details: Pooling of second doses given at about 4 or about 12 weeks was done.

Measured with immunoSEQ multiplex PCR; TCRdb has only the in-frame clones, and not every one. The table has about 120,000 clones, 75% to 90% seen once; the top ten hold more than 7.5%. Whole-study results and caveats: Among spike-specific TCRs, nearly half reportedly target unmutated variant regions. At baseline, seropositivity was found in only a handful of AZD1222 recipients. Regions 160-218 and 743-854 dominated among vaccine-associated CD4 TCRs spanning spike.

About this clone itself: Its target is unknown.

Germline V lookup: CDR1 LNHDA, CDR2 SQIVND (reference sequence). This CDR3 contains 15 residues. The V and J ends lost 3 bases and 5 bases respectively, with 14 bases between them. The source material was peripheral blood, sampled on day 0 of AZD1222 vaccination. The chain employs TRBV19 and TRBJ2-1; the D gene is possibly TRBD2 (6 bases). This receptor was identified in an adult in good health. The CDR3 region has the DNA TGTGCCAGTAGTATTGCGGGACTGCCCAACAATGAGCAGTTCTTC. It encodes CASSIAGLPNNEQFF.